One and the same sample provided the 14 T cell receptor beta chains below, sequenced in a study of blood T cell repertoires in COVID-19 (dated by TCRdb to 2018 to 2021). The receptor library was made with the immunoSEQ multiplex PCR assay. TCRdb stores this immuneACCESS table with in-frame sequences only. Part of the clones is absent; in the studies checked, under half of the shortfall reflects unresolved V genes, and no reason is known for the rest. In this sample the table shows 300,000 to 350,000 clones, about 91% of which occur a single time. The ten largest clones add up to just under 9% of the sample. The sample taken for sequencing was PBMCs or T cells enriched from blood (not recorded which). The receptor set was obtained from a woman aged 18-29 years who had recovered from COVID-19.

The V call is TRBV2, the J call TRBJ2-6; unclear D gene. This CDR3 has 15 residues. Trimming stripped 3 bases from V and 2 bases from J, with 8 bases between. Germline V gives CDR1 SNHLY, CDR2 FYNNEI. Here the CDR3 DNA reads TGTGCCAGCAGTGATCTCCTACCTGGGGCCAACGTCCTGACTTTC. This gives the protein CASSDLLPGANVLTF.

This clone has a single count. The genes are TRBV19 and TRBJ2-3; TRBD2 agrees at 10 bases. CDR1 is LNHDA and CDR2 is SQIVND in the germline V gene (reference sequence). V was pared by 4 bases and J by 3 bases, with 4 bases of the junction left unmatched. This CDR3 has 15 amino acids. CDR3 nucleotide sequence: TGTGCCAGTAGTAATAGCGGGGGGCTAACAGATACGCAGTATTTT. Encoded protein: CASSNSGGLTDTQYF.

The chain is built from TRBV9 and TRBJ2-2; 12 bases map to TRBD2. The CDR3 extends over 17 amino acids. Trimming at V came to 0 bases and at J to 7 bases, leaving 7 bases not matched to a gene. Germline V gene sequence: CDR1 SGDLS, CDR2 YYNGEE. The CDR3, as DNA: TGTGCCAGCAGCGTAGGCTCTAGCGGGGGGGCGAACGGGGAGCTGTTTTTT. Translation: CASSVGSSGGANGELFF.

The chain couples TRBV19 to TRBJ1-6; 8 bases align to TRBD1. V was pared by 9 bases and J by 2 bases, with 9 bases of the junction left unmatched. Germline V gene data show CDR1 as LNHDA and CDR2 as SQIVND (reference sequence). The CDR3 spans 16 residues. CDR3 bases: TGTGCCAGCAAACCACCGACAGGGGCCTATAATTCACCCCTCCACTTT. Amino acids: CASKPPTGAYNSPLHF.

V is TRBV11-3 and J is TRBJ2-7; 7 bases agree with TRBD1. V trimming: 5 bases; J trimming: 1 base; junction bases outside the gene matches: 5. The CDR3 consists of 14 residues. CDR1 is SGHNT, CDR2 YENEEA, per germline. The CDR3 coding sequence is TGTGCCAGCAGCAAGGGACAGTTTTCCTACGAGCAGTACTTC. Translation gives CASSKGQFSYEQYF.

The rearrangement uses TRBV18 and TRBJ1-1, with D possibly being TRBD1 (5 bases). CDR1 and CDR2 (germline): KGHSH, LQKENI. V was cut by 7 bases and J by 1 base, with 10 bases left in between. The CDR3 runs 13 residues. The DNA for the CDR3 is TGTGCCAGCTACTTTCAGGGGAACACTGAAGCTTTCTTT. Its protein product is CASYFQGNTEAFF. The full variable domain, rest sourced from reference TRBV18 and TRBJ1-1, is NAGVMQNPRHLVRRRGQEARLRCSPMKGHSHVYWYRQLPEEGLKFMVYLQKENIIDESGMPKERFSAEFPKEGPSILRIQQVVRGDSAAYFCASYFQGNTEAFFGQGTRLTVV.

For the CDR3, the DNA is TGTGCCAGCAGCTTAGATTCAGGGGAGTCCTACGAGCAGTACTTC. Its protein product is CASSLDSGESYEQYF. The gene calls are TRBV7-2 and TRBJ2-7; D is possibly TRBD1 (6 bases). This CDR3 is 15 amino acids long. The germline V and J ends were trimmed by 1 base and 1 base, with 11 bases remaining between them. Per the germline V gene, CDR1 is SGHTA and CDR2 is FQGNSA.

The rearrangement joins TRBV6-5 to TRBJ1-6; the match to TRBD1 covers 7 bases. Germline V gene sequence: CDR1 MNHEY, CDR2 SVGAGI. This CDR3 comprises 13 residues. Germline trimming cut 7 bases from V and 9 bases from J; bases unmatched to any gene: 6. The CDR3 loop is CASKRGHGSPLHF. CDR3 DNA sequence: TGTGCCAGCAAGAGGGGGCATGGTTCACCCCTCCACTTT.

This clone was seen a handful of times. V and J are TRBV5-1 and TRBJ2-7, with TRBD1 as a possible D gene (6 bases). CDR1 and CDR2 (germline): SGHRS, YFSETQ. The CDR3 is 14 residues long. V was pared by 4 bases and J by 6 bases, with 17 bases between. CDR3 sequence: CASSGGPGASEQYF. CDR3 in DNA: TGCGCCAGCAGCGGCGGACCAGGGGCCAGCGAGCAGTACTTC. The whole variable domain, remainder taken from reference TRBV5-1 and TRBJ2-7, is KAGVTQTPRYLIKTRGQQVTLSCSPISGHRSVSWYQQTPGQGLQFLFEYFSETQRNKGNFPGRFSGRQFSNSRSEMNVSTLELGDSALYLCASSGGPGASEQYFGPGTRLTVT.

The CDR3 coding sequence is TGTGCCAGCAGCCAGGGGACAGGACATGGGAATCAGCCCCAGCATTTT. Translated: CASSQGTGHGNQPQHF. This rearrangement joins TRBV7-9 to TRBJ1-5; TRBD1 agrees at 8 bases. Looked up from germline, CDR1 is SEHNR and CDR2 is FQNEAQ (reference sequence). J lost 4 bases, V lost 5 bases, and 10 bases had no gene match. The CDR3 is 16 residues long.

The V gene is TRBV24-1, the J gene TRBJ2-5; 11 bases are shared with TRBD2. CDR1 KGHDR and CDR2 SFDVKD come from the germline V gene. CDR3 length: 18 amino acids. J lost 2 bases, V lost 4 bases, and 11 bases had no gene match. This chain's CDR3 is CATSDRTSGSGPQETQYF. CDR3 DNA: TGTGCCACCAGTGACCGTACTAGCGGGAGTGGCCCACAAGAGACCCAGTACTTC.

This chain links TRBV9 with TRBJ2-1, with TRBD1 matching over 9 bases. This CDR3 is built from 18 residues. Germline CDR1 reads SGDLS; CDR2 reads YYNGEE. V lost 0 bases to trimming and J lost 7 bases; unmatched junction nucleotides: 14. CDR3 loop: CASSVGQGNRGRRNEQFF. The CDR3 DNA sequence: TGTGCCAGCAGCGTAGGCCAGGGGAACAGGGGGCGTCGGAATGAGCAGTTCTTC.

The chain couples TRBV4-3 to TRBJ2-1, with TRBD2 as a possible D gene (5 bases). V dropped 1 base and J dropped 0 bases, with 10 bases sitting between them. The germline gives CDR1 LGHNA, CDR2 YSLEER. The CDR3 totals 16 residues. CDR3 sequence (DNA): TGCGCCAGCAGCCAAGGATGGAGGAGCTCCTACAATGAGCAGTTCTTC. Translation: CASSQGWRSSYNEQFF.

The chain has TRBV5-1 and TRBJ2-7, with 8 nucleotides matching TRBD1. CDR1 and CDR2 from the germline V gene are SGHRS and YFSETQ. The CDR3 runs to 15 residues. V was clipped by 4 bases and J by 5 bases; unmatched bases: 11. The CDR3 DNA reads TGCGCCAGCAGCATCGACAGGGGAATAGGAAACGAGCAGTACTTC. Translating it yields CASSIDRGIGNEQYF.